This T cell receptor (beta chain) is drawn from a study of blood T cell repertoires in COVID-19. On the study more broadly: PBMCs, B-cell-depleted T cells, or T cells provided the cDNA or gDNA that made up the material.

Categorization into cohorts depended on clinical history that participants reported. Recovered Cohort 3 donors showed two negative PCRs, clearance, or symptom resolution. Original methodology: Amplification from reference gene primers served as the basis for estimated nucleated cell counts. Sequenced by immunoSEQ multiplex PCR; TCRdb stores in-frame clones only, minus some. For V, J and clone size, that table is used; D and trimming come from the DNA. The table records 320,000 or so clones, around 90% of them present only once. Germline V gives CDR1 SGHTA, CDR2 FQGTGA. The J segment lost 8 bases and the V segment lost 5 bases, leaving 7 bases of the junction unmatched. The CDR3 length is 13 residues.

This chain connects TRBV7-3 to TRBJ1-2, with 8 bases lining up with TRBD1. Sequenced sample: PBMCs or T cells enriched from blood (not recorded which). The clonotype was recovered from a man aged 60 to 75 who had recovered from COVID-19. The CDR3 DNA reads TGTGCCAGCAGCCCTGACAGGGGAGGAGGCTACACCTTC. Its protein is CASSPDRGGGYTF.